What follows are 29 T cell receptor beta chains derived from one specimen sequenced in a study of technical replicates of blood from several donors. Only in-frame clones appear in the TCRdb table, and some are missing; sequencing was by immunoSEQ multiplex PCR. The sample comprises roughly 62,000 clones, approximately 89% of which are singletons, and 4% to 5.5% rests with the top ten. The sequenced material came from PBMCs. These receptors were obtained from a human donor in good health. Some clones in this sample may be carry-over from other donors' samples.

The chain is built from TRBV12-5 and TRBJ2-7; tentative D call: TRBD1 (7 bases). The CDR3 runs 14 residues. Germline V gene lookup returns CDR1 LGHNT and CDR2 FRNRAP. Trimming removed 4 bases from V and 7 bases from J, with 17 bases in between. CDR3 residues: CASGWGTEAGEQYF. For the CDR3, the DNA is TGTGCTAGTGGTTGGGGGACAGAGGCGGGGGAGCAGTACTTC.

This rearrangement joins TRBV6-4 to TRBJ1-1, with D perhaps matching TRBD1 (6 bases). The CDR3 is 13 amino acids. V was cut by 5 bases and J by 0 bases, with 7 bases left in between. The V gene's germline CDR1 is MRHNA and CDR2 SNTAGT. The CDR3 sequence is CASSPGVNTEAFF. CDR3 DNA: TGTGCCAGCAGTCCAGGGGTGAACACTGAAGCTTTCTTT.

This chain links TRBV11-2 with TRBJ2-7; 11 nucleotides agree with TRBD1. The CDR3 spans 14 residues. V gave up 4 bases and J gave up 4 bases; unmatched junction bases: 3. The germline V gene encodes CDR1 SGHAT and CDR2 FQNNGV. Written as DNA, the CDR3 is TGTGCCAGCAGCTATGGACAGGGGGCGTACGAGCAGTACTTC. Its translation: CASSYGQGAYEQYF.

V usage is TRBV15 and J usage is TRBJ1-1, with no clear D. The V gene lost 3 bases and the J gene lost 5 bases, with 7 bases spanning the gap. The length of the CDR3 is 12 residues. Germline lookup yields CDR1 LNHNV and CDR2 YYDKDF (reference sequence). The CDR3 spells CATSSWRTEAFF. The CDR3 region has the DNA TGTGCCACCAGCAGCTGGAGGACTGAAGCTTTCTTT.

The rearrangement joins TRBV6-5 to TRBJ1-5; D is unclear. The V and J ends lost 0 bases and 0 bases respectively, with 6 bases between them. The CDR3 is 15 amino acids. CDR1 MNHEY and CDR2 SVGAGI come from the germline V gene. The CDR3 here is CASSYSENSNQPQHF. CDR3 nucleotides: TGTGCCAGCAGTTACTCGGAGAATAGCAATCAGCCCCAGCATTTT.

This chain links TRBV10-3 with TRBJ1-2; possibly TRBD1 for D (6 bases). Looked up from germline, CDR1 is ENHRY and CDR2 is SYGVKD. The CDR3 is 13 amino acids. Trimming stripped 6 bases from V and 4 bases from J, with 12 bases between. CDR3 nucleotides: TGTGCCATCAGCCCCGGGACAACCTATGGCTACACCTTC. As protein: CAISPGTTYGYTF.

The rearrangement links TRBV6-6 to TRBJ1-5; no firm D call. Looked up from germline, CDR1 is MNHNY and CDR2 is SVGAGI (reference sequence). The V end was cut by 4 bases, the J end by 4 bases, with 2 bases between. The CDR3 loop spans 11 amino acids. The CDR3 region is CASSSNQPQHF. The CDR3 bases are TGTGCCAGCAGTTCTAATCAGCCCCAGCATTTT.

Only one count was recorded for this clone. The V gene is TRBV7-2, the J gene TRBJ1-3; no clear D gene. Germline V lookup: CDR1 SGHTA, CDR2 FQGNSA. This CDR3 contains 13 residues. V was shortened by 5 bases and J by 2 bases, with 7 bases between the two germline ends. The CDR3 nucleotides are TGTGCCAGCAGCCCTGGGCCTGGAAACACCATATATTTT. Translated, it gives CASSPGPGNTIYF. The full variable domain, its missing parts supplied by reference TRBV7-2 and TRBJ1-3, is GAGVSQSPSNKVTEKGKDVELRCDPISGHTALYWYRQSLGQGLEFLIYFQGNSAPDKSGLPSDRFSAERTGGSVSTLTIQRTQQEDSAVYLCASSPGPGNTIYFGEGSWLTVV.

The V gene is TRBV5-1, the J gene TRBJ2-5; D possibly corresponds to TRBD2 (6 bases). Germline V gives CDR1 SGHRS, CDR2 YFSETQ. V lost 0 bases, J lost 4 bases, and 13 bases lay in between. This CDR3 has 15 amino acids. CDR3 in amino acids: CASSLGGLALETQYF. For the CDR3, the DNA is TGCGCCAGCAGCTTGGGGGGACTCGCCTTAGAGACCCAGTACTTC. Full variable domain (remainder filled in from reference TRBV5-1 and TRBJ2-5): KAGVTQTPRYLIKTRGQQVTLSCSPISGHRSVSWYQQTPGQGLQFLFEYFSETQRNKGNFPGRFSGRQFSNSRSEMNVSTLELGDSALYLCASSLGGLALETQYFGPGTRLLVL.

The rearrangement joins TRBV5-1 to TRBJ2-7; TRBD1 agrees at 7 bases. Unmatched junction bases numbered 10, after V lost 3 bases and J lost 4 bases. CDR1 SGHRS and CDR2 YFSETQ come from the germline V gene. The CDR3 contains 15 residues. CDR3 nucleotides: TGCGCCAGCAGCTCAAGCCCGACAGGGAAATACGAGCAGTACTTC. Its translation is CASSSSPTGKYEQYF.

The rearrangement links TRBV4-1 to TRBJ2-6; 7 bases fit TRBD2. V dropped 1 base and J dropped 3; count of bases not matched to a gene: 3. CDR1 is MGHRA and CDR2 is YSYEKL in the germline V gene. There are 16 residues in the CDR3. CDR3 DNA: TGCGCCAGCAGCCAAGGACTAGCTCGTGGGGCCAACGTCCTGACTTTC. Amino acids: CASSQGLARGANVLTF.

The chain links TRBV9 to TRBJ1-1, with D perhaps matching TRBD1 (5 bases). This CDR3 has 12 amino acids. Germline V lookup: CDR1 SGDLS, CDR2 YYNGEE. Trimming left V 2 bases short and J 11 bases short, with 13 bases between. The CDR3 nucleotides read TGTGCCAGCAGCGTTTTACAGGAGGGGGCTTTCTTT. Amino acids: CASSVLQEGAFF. Full variable domain (outside the CDR3, taken from reference TRBV9 and TRBJ1-1): DSGVTQTPKHLITATGQRVTLRCSPRSGDLSVYWYQQSLDQGLQFLIQYYNGEERAKGNILERFSAQQFPDLHSELNLSSLELGDSALYFCASSVLQEGAFFGQGTRLTVV.

The CDR3, as DNA: TGTGCCAGCAGCTGGATGGGGGAGGGTTCGTTTGGCTACACCTTC. Amino acid sequence: CASSWMGEGSFGYTF. This chain links TRBV7-2 with TRBJ1-2; TRBD1 is a possible D gene (5 bases). Trimming took 4 bases from V and 7 from J, leaving 19 bases between them. The germline CDR1 and CDR2 sequences are SGHTA and FQGNSA. This CDR3 has 15 residues.

The sample holds a few counts of this clone. The chain couples TRBV7-6 to TRBJ1-3, with a possible D match to TRBD1 (5 bases). Trimming left V 2 bases short and J 1 base short, with 12 bases between. The CDR3 has 16 amino acids. From germline, CDR1 is SGHVS and CDR2 FNYEAQ. The CDR3 protein is CASSLLGQSSGNTIYF. In nucleotides, the CDR3 is TGTGCCAGCAGCTTACTGGGGCAATCTTCTGGAAACACCATATATTTT.

The rearrangement joins TRBV20-1 to TRBJ2-5; no reliable D call. V gave up 3 bases and J gave up 4 bases, with 6 bases separating them. The CDR3 length is 11 residues. Germline CDR1 is DFQATT and CDR2 is SNEGSKA (reference sequence). Here the CDR3 DNA reads TGCAGTGCTAGGCCGAGAGAGACCCAGTACTTC. This encodes CSARPRETQYF.

The chain combines TRBV6-4 with TRBJ2-3; 9 bases line up with TRBD2. Losses at the gene ends were 3 bases for V and 0 bases for J; bases not matched to a gene: 4. This CDR3 region has 16 residues. Per germline, CDR1 MRHNA and CDR2 SNTAGT. The CDR3 DNA follows: TGTGCCAGCAGTGAAGGTAGCGGGGGTAGCACAGATACGCAGTATTTT. Translating gives CASSEGSGGSTDTQYF.

This clone was recorded only once. The chain recombines TRBV2 with TRBJ2-1, with TRBD2 matching 9 bases. The junction had 13 bases not matched to a gene; V was cut back by 6 bases and J by 4 bases. CDR3 size: 17 residues. Germline lookup yields CDR1 SNHLY and CDR2 FYNNEI. The CDR3 DNA follows: TGTGCCAGCAGCGCAAGGCGGGAGGGCCTGAATTACAATGAGCAGTTCTTC. This sequence encodes CASSARREGLNYNEQFF.

V usage is TRBV15 and J usage is TRBJ2-1; 11 positions match TRBD2. Germline CDR1 LNHNV, CDR2 YYDKDF (reference sequence). J was trimmed by 5 bases and V by 9 bases; bases with no gene match: 6. The CDR3 is 14 amino acids. In nucleotides, the CDR3 is TGTGCCACAGAGGGGACTAGCGGTCACAATGAGCAGTTCTTC. Translated, it gives CATEGTSGHNEQFF.

This chain connects TRBV30 to TRBJ2-5, with 7 bases aligning to TRBD2. V lost 8 bases to trimming and J lost 1 base; unmatched junction nucleotides: 13. The germline CDR1 and CDR2 sequences are GTSNPN and SVGIG (reference sequence). CDR3 size: 15 residues. CDR3 residues: CAVLRLAVPQETQYF. In nucleotides, the CDR3 is TGTGCCGTACTTCGTCTAGCGGTACCCCAAGAGACCCAGTACTTC.

This clone was counted between two and nine times. The chain combines TRBV4-3 with TRBJ2-1; perhaps TRBD2 as D (5 bases). This CDR3 has 16 amino acids. V gave up 0 bases and J gave up 3 bases, with 12 bases separating them. Germline V gives CDR1 LGHNA, CDR2 YSLEER. CDR3 protein: CASSQETDSFYNEQFF. The CDR3 DNA sequence: TGCGCCAGCAGCCAAGAAACGGACTCCTTCTACAATGAGCAGTTCTTC.

The rearrangement uses TRBV7-9 and TRBJ2-2, with a tentative D call TRBD2 (6 bases). Looked up from germline, CDR1 is SEHNR and CDR2 is FQNEAQ (reference sequence). The CDR3 covers 12 residues. The V end was cut by 5 bases, the J end by 8 bases, with 9 bases between. For the CDR3, the DNA is TGTGCCAGCAGCCTGACTAGTGGGGAGCTGTTTTTT. This translates into CASSLTSGELFF.

This clone was recorded once. The V and J genes are TRBV30 and TRBJ2-3, with 8 bases that match TRBD2. The V gene end was trimmed by 5 bases and the J gene end by 2 bases; junction bases not matched to a gene: 21. CDR1 and CDR2 (germline): GTSNPN, SVGIG (reference sequence). This CDR3 region has 19 residues. This CDR3 is CAWLLLAAISVLPTDTQYF. CDR3 DNA sequence: TGTGCCTGGTTATTACTAGCGGCCATATCAGTACTCCCCACAGATACGCAGTATTTT.

The V and J genes are TRBV18 and TRBJ1-5; 8 bases are a match to TRBD1. Germline assignment: CDR1 KGHSH and CDR2 LQKENI. The CDR3 spans 13 residues. V was pared by 3 bases and J by 6 bases, with 1 base of the junction left unmatched. The CDR3 protein is CASSPTGVQPQHF. CDR3 coding DNA: TGTGCCAGCTCACCGACAGGGGTTCAGCCCCAGCATTTT.

Written as DNA, the CDR3 is TGTGCCATCAGTGCGCGGCCTGAGGATGGCTACACCTTC. Translation gives CAISARPEDGYTF. This chain uses TRBV10-3 with TRBJ1-2, with D hard to call. Germline assignment: CDR1 ENHRY and CDR2 SYGVKD. CDR3 length: 13 amino acids. The V end was cut by 4 bases, the J end by 6 bases, with 12 bases between.

J is TRBJ1-1 and V is TRBV29-1; 7 positions match TRBD1. Unmatched junction bases numbered 18, after V lost 4 bases and J lost 4 bases. The CDR3 runs to 17 residues. CDR1 and CDR2 (germline): SQVTM, ANQGSEA. The CDR3 coding sequence is TGCAGCGTTGGGTGGGCCCCCCAGCAGGGGGGAACCACTGAAGCTTTCTTT. This gives the protein CSVGWAPQQGGTTEAFF.

The chain combines TRBV28 with TRBJ1-2; D may be TRBD1 (5 bases). This CDR3 comprises 15 residues. The V gene's germline CDR1 is MDHEN and CDR2 SYDVKM. V was trimmed by 2 bases and J by 7 bases, leaving 17 bases between them. The CDR3 region has the DNA TGTGCCAGCAGTTTACCCCCGGCAGGGATAGGTGGCTACACCTTC. This gives the protein CASSLPPAGIGGYTF.

The rearrangement links TRBV27 to TRBJ1-2; D might be TRBD1 (5 bases). Germline CDR1 reads MNHEY; CDR2 reads SMNVEV (reference sequence). V was shortened by 5 bases and J by 3 bases, with 13 bases between the two germline ends. The CDR3 spans 14 residues. CDR3 amino acids: CASSPMGLDYGYTF. DNA for the CDR3: TGTGCCAGCAGTCCGATGGGGCTGGACTATGGCTACACCTTC.

CDR3 bases: TGTGCCAGCAGCGACAGGGGGCCAGATACGCAGTATTTT. Its protein product is CASSDRGPDTQYF. The chain links TRBV7-9 to TRBJ2-3, with TRBD1 matching 10 bases. V was clipped by 5 bases and J by 4 bases; unmatched bases: 0. This CDR3 is 13 amino acids long. The germline gives CDR1 SEHNR, CDR2 FQNEAQ (reference sequence). The full variable domain, completed using reference TRBV7-9 and TRBJ2-3, is DTGVSQNPRHKITKRGQNVTFRCDPISEHNRLYWYRQTLGQGPEFLTYFQNEAQLEKSRLLSDRFSAERPKGSFSTLEIQRTEQGDSAMYLCASSDRGPDTQYFGPGTRLTVL.

V is TRBV14 and J is TRBJ2-1; 8 nucleotides align to TRBD2. CDR3 size: 16 residues. The ends lost 2 bases at V and 6 bases at J; junction bases unmatched: 9. Germline values: CDR1 SGHDN, CDR2 FVKESK. The CDR3 loop is CASSQLRGGPSNEQFF. Written as DNA, the CDR3 is TGTGCCAGCAGCCAATTACGGGGGGGGCCCTCCAATGAGCAGTTCTTC.